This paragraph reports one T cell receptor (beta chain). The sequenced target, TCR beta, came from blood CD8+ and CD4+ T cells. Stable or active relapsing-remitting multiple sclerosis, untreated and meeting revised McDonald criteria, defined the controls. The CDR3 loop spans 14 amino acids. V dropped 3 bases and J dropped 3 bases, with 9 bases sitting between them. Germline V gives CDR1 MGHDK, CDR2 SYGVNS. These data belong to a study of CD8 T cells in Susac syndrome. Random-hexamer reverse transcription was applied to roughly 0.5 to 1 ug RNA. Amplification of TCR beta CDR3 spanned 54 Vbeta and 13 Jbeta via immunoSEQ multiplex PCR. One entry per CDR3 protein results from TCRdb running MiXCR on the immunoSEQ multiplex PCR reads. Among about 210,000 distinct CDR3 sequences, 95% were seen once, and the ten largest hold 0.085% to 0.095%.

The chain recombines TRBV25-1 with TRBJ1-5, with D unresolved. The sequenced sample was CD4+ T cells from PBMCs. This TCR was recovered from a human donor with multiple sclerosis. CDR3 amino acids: CASSEAGNNQPQHF. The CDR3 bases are TGTGCCAGCAGTGAGGCGGGGAACAATCAGCCCCAGCATTTT.